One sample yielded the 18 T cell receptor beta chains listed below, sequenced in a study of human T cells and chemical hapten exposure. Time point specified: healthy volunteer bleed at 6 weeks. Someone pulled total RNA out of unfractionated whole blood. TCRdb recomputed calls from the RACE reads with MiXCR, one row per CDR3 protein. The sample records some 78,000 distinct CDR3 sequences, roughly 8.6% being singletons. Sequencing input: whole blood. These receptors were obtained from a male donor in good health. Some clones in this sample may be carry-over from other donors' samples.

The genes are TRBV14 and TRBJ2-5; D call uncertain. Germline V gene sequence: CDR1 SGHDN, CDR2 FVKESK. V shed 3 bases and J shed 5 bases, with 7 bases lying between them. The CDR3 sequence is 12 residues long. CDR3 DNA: TGTGCCAGCAGCCAGACTCATGAGACCCAGTACTTC. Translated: CASSQTHETQYF.

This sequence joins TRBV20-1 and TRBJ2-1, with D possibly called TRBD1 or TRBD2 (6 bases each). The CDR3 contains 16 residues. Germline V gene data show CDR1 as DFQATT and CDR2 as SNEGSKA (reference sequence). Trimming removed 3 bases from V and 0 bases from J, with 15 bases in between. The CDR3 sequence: CSARVEGGNSYNEQFF. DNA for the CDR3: TGCAGTGCTAGGGTTGAGGGGGGTAACTCCTACAATGAGCAGTTCTTC.

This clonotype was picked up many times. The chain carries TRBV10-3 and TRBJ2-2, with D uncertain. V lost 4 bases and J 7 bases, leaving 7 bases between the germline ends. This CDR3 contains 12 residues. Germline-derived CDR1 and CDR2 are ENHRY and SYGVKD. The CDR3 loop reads CAISGHNGELFF. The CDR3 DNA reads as TGTGCCATCAGTGGTCACAACGGGGAGCTGTTTTTT.

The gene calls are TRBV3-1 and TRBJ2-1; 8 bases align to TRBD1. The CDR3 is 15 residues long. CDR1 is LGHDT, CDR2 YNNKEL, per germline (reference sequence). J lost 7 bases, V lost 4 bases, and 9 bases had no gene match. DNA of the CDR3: TGTGCCAGCAGCCTCCATCGGACAGGGATGAATGAGCAGTTCTTC. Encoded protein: CASSLHRTGMNEQFF.

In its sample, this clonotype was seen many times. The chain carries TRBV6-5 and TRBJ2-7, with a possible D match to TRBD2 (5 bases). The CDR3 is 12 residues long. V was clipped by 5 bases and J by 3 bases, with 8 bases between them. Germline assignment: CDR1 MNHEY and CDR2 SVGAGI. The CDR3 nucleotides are TGTGCCAGCAGTCCCCGGGGCTACGAGCAGTACTTC. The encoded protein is CASSPRGYEQYF.

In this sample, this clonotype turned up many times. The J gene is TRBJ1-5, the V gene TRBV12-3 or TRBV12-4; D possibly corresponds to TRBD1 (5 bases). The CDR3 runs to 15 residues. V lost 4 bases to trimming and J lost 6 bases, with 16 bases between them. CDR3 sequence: CASSSRVGTTQPQHF. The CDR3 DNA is TGTGCCAGCAGTTCCCGGGTAGGGACTACTCAGCCCCAGCATTTT.

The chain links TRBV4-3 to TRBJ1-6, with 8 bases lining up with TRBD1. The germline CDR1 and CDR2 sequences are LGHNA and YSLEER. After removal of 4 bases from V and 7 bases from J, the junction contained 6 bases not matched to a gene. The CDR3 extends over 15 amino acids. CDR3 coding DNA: TGCGCCAGCAGCCCGACAGGGGACGAGAATTCACCCCTCCACTTT. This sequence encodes CASSPTGDENSPLHF.

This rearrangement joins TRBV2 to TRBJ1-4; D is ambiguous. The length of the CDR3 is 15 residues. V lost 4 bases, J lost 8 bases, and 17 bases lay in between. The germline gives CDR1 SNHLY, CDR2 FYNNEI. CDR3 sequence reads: CASSGVGDSSEKLFF. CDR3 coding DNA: TGTGCCAGCAGTGGGGTCGGGGATTCTAGCGAAAAACTGTTTTTT. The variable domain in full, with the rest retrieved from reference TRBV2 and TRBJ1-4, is EPEVTQTPSHQVTQMGQEVILRCVPISNHLYFYWYRQILGQKVEFLVSFYNNEISEKSEIFDDQFSVERPDGSNFTLKIRSTKLEDSAMYFCASSGVGDSSEKLFFGSGTQLSVL.

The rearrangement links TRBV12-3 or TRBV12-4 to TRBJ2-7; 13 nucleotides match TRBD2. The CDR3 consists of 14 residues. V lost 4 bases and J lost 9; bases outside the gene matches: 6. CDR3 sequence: CASSSQGLAGRQYF. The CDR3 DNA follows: TGTGCCAGCAGTTCCCAGGGACTAGCGGGACGGCAGTACTTC.

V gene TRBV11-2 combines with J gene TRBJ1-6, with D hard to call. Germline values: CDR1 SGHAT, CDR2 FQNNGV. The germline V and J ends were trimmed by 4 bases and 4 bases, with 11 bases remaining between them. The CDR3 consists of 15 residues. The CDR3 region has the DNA TGTGCCAGCAGCTCCATCGACGTGTATAATTCACCCCTCCACTTT. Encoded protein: CASSSIDVYNSPLHF.

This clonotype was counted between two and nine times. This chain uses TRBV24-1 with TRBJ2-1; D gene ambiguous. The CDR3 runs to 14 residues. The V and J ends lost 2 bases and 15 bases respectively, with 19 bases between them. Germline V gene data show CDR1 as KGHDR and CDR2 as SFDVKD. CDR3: CATSDSGVAESLFF. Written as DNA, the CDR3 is TGTGCCACCAGTGATTCAGGCGTAGCCGAAAGTCTGTTCTTC.

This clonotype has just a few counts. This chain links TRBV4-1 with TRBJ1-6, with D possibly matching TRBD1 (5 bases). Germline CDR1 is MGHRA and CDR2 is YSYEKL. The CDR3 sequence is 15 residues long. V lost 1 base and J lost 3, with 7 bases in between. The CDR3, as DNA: TGCGCCAGCAGCCAAGGTGGGGGCTATAATTCACCCCTCCACTTT. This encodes CASSQGGGYNSPLHF.

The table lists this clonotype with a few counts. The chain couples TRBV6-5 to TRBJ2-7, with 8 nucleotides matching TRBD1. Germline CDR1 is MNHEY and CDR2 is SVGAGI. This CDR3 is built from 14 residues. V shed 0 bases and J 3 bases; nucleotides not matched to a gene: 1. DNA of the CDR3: TGTGCCAGCAGTTACTCGACAGGGGACTACGAGCAGTACTTC. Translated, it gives CASSYSTGDYEQYF.

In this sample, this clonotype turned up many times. The CDR3 is CASSRLAGESGELFF. Written as DNA, the CDR3 is TGTGCCAGCAGCAGACTAGCGGGAGAGTCCGGGGAGCTGTTTTTT. The chain couples TRBV6-4 to TRBJ2-2, with 12 bases matching TRBD2. Germline V CDR1 and CDR2: MRHNA, SNTAGT. Germline trimming cut 6 bases from V and 6 bases from J; bases unmatched to any gene: 5. This CDR3 has 15 residues.

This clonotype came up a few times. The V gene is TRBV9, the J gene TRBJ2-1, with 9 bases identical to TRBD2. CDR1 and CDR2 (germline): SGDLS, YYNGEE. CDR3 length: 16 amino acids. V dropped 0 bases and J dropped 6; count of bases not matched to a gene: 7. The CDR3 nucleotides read TGTGCCAGCAGCGTAGACTTGCGGGGGGGCCTCAATGAGCAGTTCTTC. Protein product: CASSVDLRGGLNEQFF.

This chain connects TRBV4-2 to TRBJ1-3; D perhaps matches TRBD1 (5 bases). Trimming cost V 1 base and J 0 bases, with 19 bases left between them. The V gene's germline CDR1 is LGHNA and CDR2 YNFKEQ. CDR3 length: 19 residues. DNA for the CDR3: TGTGCCAGCAGCCAAGTTAGACTCCGGGACGACTTCTCTGGAAACACCATATATTTT. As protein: CASSQVRLRDDFSGNTIYF.

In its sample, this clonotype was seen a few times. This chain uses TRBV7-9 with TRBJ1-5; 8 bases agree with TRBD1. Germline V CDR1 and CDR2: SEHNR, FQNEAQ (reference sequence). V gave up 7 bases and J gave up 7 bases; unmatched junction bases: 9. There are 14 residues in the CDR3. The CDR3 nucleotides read TGTGCCAGCACCGAGGGGACAGGTTGGCAGCCCCAGCATTTT. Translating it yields CASTEGTGWQPQHF.

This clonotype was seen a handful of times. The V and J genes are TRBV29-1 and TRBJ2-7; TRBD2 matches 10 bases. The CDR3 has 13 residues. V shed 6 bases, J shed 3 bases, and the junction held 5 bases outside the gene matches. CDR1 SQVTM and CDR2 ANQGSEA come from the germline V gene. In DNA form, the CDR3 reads TGCAGCGTCCAAGCGGGAGGGAGCTACGAGCAGTACTTC. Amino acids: CSVQAGGSYEQYF.